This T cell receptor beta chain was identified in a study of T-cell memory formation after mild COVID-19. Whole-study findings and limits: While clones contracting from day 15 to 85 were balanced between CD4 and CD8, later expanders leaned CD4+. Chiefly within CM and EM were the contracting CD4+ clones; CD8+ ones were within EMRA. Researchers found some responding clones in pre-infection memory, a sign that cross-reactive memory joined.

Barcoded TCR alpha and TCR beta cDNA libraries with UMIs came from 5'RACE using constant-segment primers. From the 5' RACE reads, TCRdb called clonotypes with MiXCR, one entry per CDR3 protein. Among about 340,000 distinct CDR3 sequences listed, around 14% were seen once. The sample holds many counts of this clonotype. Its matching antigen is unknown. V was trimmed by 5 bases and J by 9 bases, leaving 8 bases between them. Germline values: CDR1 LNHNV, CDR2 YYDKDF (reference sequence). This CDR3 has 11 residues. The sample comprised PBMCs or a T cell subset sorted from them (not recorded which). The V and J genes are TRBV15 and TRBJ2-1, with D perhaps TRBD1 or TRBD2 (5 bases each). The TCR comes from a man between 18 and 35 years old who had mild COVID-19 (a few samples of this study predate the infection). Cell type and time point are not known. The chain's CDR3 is CATSYGGEQFF. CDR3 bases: TGTGCCACCAGCTATGGGGGTGAGCAGTTCTTC.